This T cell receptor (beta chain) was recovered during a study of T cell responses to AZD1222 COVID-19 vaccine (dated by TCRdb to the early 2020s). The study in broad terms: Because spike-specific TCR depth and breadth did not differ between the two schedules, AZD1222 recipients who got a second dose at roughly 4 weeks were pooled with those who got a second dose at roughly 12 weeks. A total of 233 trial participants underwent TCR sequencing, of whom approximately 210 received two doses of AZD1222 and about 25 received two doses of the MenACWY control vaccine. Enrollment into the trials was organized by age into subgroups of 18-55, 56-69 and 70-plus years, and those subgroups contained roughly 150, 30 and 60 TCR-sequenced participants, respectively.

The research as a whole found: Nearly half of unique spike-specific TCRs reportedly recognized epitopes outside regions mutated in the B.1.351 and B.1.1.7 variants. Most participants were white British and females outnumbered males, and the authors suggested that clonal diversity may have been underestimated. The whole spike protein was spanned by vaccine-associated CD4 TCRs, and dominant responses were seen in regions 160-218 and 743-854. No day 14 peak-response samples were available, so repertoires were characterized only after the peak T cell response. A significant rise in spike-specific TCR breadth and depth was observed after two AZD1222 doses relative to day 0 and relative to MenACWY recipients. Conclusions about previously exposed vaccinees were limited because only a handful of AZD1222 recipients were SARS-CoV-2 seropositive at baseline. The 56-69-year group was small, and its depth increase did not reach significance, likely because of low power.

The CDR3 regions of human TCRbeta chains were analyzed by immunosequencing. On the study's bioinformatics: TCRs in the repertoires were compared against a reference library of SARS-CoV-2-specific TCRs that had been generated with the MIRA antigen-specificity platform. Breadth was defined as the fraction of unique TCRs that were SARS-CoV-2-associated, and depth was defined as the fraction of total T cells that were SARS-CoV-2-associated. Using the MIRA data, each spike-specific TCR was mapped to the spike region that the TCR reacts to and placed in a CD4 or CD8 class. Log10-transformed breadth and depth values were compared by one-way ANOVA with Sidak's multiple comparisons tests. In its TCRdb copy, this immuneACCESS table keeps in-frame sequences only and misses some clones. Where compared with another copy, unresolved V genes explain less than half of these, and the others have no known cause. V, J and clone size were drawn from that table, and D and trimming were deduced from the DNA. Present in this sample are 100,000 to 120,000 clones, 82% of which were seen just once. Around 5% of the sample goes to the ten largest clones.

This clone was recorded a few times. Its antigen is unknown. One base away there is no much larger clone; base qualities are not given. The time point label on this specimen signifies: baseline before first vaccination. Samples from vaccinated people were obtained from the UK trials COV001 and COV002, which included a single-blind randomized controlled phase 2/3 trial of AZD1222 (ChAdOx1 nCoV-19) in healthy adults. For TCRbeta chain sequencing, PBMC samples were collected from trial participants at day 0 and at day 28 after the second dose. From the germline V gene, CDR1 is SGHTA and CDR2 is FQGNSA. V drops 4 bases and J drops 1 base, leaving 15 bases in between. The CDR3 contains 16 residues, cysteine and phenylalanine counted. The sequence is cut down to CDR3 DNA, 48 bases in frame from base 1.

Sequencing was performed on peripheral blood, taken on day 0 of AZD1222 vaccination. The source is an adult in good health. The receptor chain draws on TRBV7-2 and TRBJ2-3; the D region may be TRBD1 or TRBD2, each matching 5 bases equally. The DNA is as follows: TGTGCCAGCAGCTCCCCAAGGGGACCTCGCACAGATACGCAGTATTTT. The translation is CASSSPRGPRTDTQYF.